Listed below are T cell receptor beta chains from one sample, sequenced in a study of T cells in Graves' hyperthyroidism and ophthalmopathy. TCRdb redid the calling of the multiplex PCR reads with MiXCR, one entry per CDR3 protein. The sample holds 250,000 to 300,000 distinct CDR3 sequences, approximately 15% seen once. The source material was blood. The source of these receptors is a woman aged 60-70 years with Graves' ophthalmopathy. Each CDR3 is given with its conserved first and last residue. A D gene is named only where the DNA matches it firmly. Not every row has a clone size; where given, it reads once, few, many or a size class.

clone_size d_call j_call v_call cdr3_aa cdr3_nt
- - TRBJ1-3 TRBV5-5 CASSLKQPSGNTIYF TGTGCCAGCAGCTTGAAACAGCCCTCTGGAAACACCATATATTTT
many - TRBJ1-1 TRBV20-1 CSAPRGGDTEAFF TGCAGTGCTCCCCGTGGGGGGGACACTGAAGCTTTCTTT
few - TRBJ1-2 TRBV30 CAWRAWGGDEGYTF TGTGCCTGGAGGGCTTGGGGGGGGGATGAAGGTTACACCTTC
many - TRBJ1-2 TRBV18 CASSPGTGADGYTF TGTGCCAGCTCCCCAGGGACGGGGGCGGATGGCTACACCTTC
many TRBD1 TRBJ2-5 TRBV7-2 CASSLGTGVSGETQYF TGTGCCAGCAGCTTAGGGACAGGGGTTAGCGGAGAGACCCAGTACTTC
many - TRBJ1-1 TRBV12-5 CASGPPGTEAFF TGTGCTAGTGGTCCCCCGGGGACTGAAGCTTTCTTT
many - TRBJ1-1 TRBV5-1 CASSYYGMSKAFF TGCGCCAGCAGCTATTATGGGATGTCTAAAGCTTTCTTT
many - TRBJ1-5 TRBV6-2/TRBV6-3 CASSSVSGQWNQPQHF TGTGCCAGCAGTAGTGTTTCGGGGCAGTGGAATCAGCCCCAGCATTTT
many - TRBJ2-3 TRBV7-8 CASSLERMAGGNTQYF TGTGCCAGCAGCTTAGAAAGGATGGCGGGTGGAAATACGCAGTATTTT
- TRBD2 TRBJ2-3 TRBV4-2 CASSQAGGLMEVADTQYF TGTGCCAGCAGCCAAGCCGGGGGACTAATGGAGGTTGCAGATACGCAGTATTTT
- - TRBJ2-7 TRBV19 CASSRRQNSYEQYF TGTGCCAGTAGTAGACGACAGAACTCCTACGAGCAGTACTTC
- TRBD1 TRBJ2-2 TRBV29-1 CSVESGQGNTGELFF TGCAGCGTTGAATCAGGACAGGGGAACACCGGGGAGCTGTTTTTT
many TRBD1 TRBJ1-2 TRBV12-3/TRBV12-4 CASSSPLGQGRYGYTF TGTGCCAGCAGTTCCCCTCTCGGACAGGGACGCTATGGCTACACCTTC
few - TRBJ1-5 TRBV7-9 CASSFATGDEPQHF TGTGCCAGCAGCTTCGCTACGGGGGATGAGCCCCAGCATTTT
- TRBD1 TRBJ1-1 TRBV5-4 CASSLSSGTGIGTEAFF TGTGCCAGCAGCTTATCTTCAGGGACAGGGATAGGCACTGAAGCTTTCTTT
- - TRBJ1-2 TRBV7-2 CASSLDLGPGYTF TGTGCCAGCAGCTTAGACTTAGGACCTGGCTACACCTTC
many TRBD2 TRBJ2-7 TRBV5-1 CASSLVGGVSYEQYF TGCGCCAGCAGCTTGGTGGGGGGGGTCAGCTACGAGCAGTACTTC
few TRBD1 TRBJ1-4 TRBV18 CASSPSRDRGRFEKLFF TGTGCCAGCTCACCGTCCCGGGACAGGGGCCGTTTTGAAAAACTGTTTTTT
many TRBD2 TRBJ2-1 TRBV5-1 CASSLGASGGVNEQFF TGCGCCAGCAGCTTGGGCGCCAGCGGGGGGGTCAATGAGCAGTTCTTC
- - TRBJ2-2 TRBV5-1 CASTETGWNTRELFF TGCGCCAGCACAGAAACAGGATGGAACACCAGGGAGCTGTTTTTT